A single T cell receptor beta chain is shown here with its context. Per germline, CDR1 MNHNS and CDR2 SASEGT. V was clipped by 7 bases and J by 1 base; unmatched bases: 5. This CDR3 is built from 14 residues. Primers: 60 Vbeta forward and 13 Jbeta reverse. Sequencing was performed with immunoSEQ multiplex PCR; in TCRdb, only in-frame clones are kept and a portion is missing. This sample's clone table lists 56,000 or so clones. The sample comes from a study of cytomegalovirus exposure and HLA in healthy donors. What was sequenced was PBMCs. This TCR came from a female donor in good health and CMV-seronegative. This chain links TRBV6-1 with TRBJ1-1; TRBD1 aligns across 8 bases. The CDR3 sequence: CASTRTGTNTEAFF. In nucleotides, the CDR3 is TGTGCCAGCACCCGGACAGGGACGAACACTGAAGCTTTCTTT.